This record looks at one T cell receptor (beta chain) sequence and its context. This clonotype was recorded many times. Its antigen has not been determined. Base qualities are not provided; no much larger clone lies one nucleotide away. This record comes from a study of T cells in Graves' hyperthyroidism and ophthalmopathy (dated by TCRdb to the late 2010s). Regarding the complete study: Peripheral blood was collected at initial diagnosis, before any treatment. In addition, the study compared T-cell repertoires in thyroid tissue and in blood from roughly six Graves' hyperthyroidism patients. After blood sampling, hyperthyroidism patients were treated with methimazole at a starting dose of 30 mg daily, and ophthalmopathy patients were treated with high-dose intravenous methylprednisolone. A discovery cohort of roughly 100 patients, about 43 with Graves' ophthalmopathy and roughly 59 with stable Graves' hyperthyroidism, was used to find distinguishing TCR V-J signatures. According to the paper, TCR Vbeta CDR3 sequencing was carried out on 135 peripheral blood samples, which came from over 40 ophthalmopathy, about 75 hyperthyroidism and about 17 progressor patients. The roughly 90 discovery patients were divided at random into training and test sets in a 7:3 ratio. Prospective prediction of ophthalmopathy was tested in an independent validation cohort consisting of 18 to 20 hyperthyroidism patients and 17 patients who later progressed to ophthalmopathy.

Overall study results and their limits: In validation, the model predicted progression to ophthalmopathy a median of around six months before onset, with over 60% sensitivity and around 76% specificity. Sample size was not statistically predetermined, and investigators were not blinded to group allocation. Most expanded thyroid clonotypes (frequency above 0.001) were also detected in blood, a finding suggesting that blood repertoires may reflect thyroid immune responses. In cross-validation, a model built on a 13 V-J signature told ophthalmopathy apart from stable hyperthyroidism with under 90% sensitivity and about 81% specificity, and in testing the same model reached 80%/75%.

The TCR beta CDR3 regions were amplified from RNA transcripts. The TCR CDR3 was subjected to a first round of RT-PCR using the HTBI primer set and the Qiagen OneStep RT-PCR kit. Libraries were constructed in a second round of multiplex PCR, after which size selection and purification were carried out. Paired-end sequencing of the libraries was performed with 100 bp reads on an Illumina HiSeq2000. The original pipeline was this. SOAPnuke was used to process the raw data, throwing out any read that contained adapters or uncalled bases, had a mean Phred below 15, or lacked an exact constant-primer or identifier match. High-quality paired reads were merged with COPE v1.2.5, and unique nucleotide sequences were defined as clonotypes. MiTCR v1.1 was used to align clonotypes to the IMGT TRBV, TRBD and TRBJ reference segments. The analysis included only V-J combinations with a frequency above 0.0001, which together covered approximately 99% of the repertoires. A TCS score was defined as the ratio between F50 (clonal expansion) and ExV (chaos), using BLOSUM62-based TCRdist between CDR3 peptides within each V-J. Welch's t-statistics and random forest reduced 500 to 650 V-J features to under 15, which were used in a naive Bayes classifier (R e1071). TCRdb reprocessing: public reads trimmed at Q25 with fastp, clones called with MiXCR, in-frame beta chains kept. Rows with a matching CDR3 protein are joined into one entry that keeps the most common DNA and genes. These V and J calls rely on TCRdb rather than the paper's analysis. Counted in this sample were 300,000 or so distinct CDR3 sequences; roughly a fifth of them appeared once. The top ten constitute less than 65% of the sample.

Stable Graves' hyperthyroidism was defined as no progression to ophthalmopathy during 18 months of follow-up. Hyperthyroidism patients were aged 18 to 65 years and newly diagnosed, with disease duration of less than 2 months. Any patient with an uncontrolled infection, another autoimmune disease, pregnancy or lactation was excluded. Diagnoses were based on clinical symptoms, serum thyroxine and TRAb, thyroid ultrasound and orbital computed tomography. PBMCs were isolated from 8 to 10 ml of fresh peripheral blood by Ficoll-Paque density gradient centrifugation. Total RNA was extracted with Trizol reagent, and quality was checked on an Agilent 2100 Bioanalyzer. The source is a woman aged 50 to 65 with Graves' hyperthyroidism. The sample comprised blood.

The base sequence is TGTGCCAGCAGCTCAACTAGCGGGAGCTACGAGCAGTACTTC. It specifies CASSSTSGSYEQYF. Here the chain combines TRBV6-1 and TRBJ2-7; 11 middle bases align to TRBD2. The CDR3, cysteine through phenylalanine, is 14 amino acids long. The retained sequence is limited to the CDR3, 42 bases, with the frame set at the first base. Relative to germline, V is missing 6 bases and J is missing 3 bases, with 4 bases of the junction outside any gene match. Per the germline V gene, MNHNS is the CDR1 and SASEGT is the CDR2.